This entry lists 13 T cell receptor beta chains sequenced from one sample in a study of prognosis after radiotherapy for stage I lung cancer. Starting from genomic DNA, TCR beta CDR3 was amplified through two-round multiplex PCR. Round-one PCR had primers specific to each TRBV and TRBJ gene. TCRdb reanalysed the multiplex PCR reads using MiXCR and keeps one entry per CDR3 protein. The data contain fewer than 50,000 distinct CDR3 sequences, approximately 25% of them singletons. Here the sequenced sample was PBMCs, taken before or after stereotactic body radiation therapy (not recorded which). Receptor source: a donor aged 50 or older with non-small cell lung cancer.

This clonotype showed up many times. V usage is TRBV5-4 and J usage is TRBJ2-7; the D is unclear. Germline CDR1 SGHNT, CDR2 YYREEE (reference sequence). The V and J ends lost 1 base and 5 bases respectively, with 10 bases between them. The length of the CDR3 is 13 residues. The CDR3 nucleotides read TGTGCCAGCAGCTTGAGGTCAGGCGACGAGCAGTACTTC. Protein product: CASSLRSGDEQYF.

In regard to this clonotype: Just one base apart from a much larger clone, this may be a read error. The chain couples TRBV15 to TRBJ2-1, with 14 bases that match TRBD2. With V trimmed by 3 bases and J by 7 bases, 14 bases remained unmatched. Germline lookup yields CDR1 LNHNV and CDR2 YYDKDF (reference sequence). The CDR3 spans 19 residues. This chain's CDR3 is CATSSSGTSGSSSRNEQFF. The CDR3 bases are TGTGCCACCAGCAGTTCCGGGACTAGCGGGAGTAGTAGTAGGAATGAGCAGTTCTTC.

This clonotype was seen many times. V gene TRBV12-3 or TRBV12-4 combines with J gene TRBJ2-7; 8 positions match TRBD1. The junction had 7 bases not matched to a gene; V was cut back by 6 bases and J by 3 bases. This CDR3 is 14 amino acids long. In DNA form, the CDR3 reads TGTGCCAGCAGGGCGGACAGGGTTGGCTACGAGCAGTACTTC. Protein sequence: CASRADRVGYEQYF.

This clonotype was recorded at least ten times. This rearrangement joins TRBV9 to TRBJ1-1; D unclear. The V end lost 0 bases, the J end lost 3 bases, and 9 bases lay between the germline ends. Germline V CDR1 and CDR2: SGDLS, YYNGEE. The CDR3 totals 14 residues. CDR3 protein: CASSVDYQDTEAFF. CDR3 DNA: TGTGCCAGCAGCGTAGATTATCAGGACACTGAAGCTTTCTTT. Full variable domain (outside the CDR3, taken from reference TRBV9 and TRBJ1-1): DSGVTQTPKHLITATGQRVTLRCSPRSGDLSVYWYQQSLDQGLQFLIQYYNGEERAKGNILERFSAQQFPDLHSELNLSSLELGDSALYFCASSVDYQDTEAFFGQGTRLTVV.

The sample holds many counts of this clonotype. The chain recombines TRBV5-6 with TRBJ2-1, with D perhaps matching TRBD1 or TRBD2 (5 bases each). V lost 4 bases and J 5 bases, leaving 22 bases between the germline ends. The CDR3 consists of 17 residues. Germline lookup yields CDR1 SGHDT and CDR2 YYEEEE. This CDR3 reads CASSPGRGFSPHNEQFF. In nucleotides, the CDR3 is TGTGCCAGCAGCCCGGGACGTGGTTTTTCCCCACACAATGAGCAGTTCTTC. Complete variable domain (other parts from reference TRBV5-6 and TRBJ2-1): DAGVTQSPTHLIKTRGQQVTLRCSPKSGHDTVSWYQQALGQGPQFIFQYYEEEERQRGNFPDRFSGHQFPNYSSELNVNALLLGDSALYLCASSPGRGFSPHNEQFFGPGTRLTVL.

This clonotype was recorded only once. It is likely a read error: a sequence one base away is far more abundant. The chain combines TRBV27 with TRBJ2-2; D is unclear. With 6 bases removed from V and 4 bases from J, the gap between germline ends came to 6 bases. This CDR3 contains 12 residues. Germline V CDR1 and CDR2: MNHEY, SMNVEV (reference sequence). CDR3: CASRPTTGELFF. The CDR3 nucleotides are TGTGCCAGCAGACCGACCACCGGGGAGCTGTTTTTT.

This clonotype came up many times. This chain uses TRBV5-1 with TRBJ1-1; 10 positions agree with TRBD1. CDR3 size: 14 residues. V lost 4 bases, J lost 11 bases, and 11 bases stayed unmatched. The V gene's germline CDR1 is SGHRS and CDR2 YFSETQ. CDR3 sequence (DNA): TGCGCCAGCAGCGACCCGGGACAGGGGTTCGGGGCTTTCTTT. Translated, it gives CASSDPGQGFGAFF.

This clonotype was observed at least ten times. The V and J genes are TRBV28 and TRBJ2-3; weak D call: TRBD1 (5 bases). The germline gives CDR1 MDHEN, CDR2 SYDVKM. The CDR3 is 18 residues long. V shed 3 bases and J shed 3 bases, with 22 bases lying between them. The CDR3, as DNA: TGTGCCAGCAGTTTTCGGTACAGGTTGGTGGTACGTACAGATACGCAGTATTTT. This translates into CASSFRYRLVVRTDTQYF.

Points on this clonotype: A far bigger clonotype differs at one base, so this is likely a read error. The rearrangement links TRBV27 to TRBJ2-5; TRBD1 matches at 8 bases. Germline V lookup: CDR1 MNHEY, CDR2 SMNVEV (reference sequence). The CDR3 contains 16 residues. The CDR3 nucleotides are TGTGCCAGCAGTTCCATTTCAGGGGGCCTTTACAATGAGAAGTTCTTC. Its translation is CASSSISGGLYNEKFF.

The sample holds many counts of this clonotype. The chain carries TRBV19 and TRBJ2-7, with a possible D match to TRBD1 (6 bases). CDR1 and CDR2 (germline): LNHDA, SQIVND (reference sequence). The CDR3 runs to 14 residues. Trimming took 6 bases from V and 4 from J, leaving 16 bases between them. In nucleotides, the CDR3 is TGTGCCAGTAGCCCTAACAGGGCGCCTTACGAGCAGTACTTC. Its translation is CASSPNRAPYEQYF.

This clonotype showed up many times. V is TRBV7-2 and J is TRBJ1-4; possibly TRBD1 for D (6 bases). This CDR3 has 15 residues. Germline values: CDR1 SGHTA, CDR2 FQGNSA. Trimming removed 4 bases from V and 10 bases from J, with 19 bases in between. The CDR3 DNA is TGTGCCAGCAGCTCCGGGACATTCGGCAGTGGAAAACTGTTTTTT. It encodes CASSSGTFGSGKLFF. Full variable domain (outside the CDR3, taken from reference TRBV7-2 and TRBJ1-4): GAGVSQSPSNKVTEKGKDVELRCDPISGHTALYWYRQSLGQGLEFLIYFQGNSAPDKSGLPSDRFSAERTGGSVSTLTIQRTQQEDSAVYLCASSSGTFGSGKLFFGSGTQLSVL.

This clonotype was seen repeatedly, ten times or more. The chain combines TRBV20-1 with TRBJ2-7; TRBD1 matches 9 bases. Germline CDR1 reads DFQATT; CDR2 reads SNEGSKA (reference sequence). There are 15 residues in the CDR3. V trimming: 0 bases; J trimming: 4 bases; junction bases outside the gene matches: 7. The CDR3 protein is CSARDLGTGTYEQYF. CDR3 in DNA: TGCAGTGCTAGAGATCTCGGGACAGGGACTTACGAGCAGTACTTC.

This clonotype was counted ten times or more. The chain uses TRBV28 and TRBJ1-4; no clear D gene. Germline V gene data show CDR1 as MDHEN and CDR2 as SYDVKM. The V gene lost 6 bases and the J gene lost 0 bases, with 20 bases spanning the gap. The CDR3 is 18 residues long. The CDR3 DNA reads TGTGCCAGCAGCCAGGCCGGGATCTTATTTGCAACTAATGAAAAACTGTTTTTT. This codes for CASSQAGILFATNEKLFF.